The 4 T cell receptor beta chains given below trace back to one sample, sequenced in a study of cytomegalovirus exposure and HLA in healthy donors. The PCR ran on 60 Vbeta and 13 Jbeta primers. Method: immunoSEQ multiplex PCR; TCRdb's copy keeps in-frame clones and lacks some. The repertoire has 160,000 or so clones, roughly 90% of them found once; the top ten carry roughly 2%. Material: PBMCs. These receptors were collected from a woman aged 18-29 years in good health and CMV-seronegative.

J is TRBJ1-1 and V is TRBV2, with 7 bases lining up with TRBD1. Germline lookup yields CDR1 SNHLY and CDR2 FYNNEI. The ends lost 1 base at V and 0 bases at J; junction bases unmatched: 8. The CDR3 is 17 residues long. CDR3 nucleotides: TGTGCCAGCAGTGAAGAAAGGGACAGCTACATGAACACTGAAGCTTTCTTT. Its protein product is CASSEERDSYMNTEAFF.

This chain uses TRBV7-3 with TRBJ2-7; 8 bases line up with TRBD2. The CDR3 sequence is 16 residues long. The V and J ends lost 0 bases and 5 bases, in that order; junction bases with no gene match: 9. From germline, CDR1 is SGHTA and CDR2 FQGTGA. The CDR3 DNA reads as TGTGCCAGCAGCTTAACAGGGCCCGGGAGGGGGAACGAGCAGTACTTC. Translating it yields CASSLTGPGRGNEQYF. The full variable domain, completed using reference TRBV7-3 and TRBJ2-7, is GAGVSQTPSNKVTEKGKYVELRCDPISGHTALYWYRQSLGQGPEFLIYFQGTGAADDSGLPNDRFFAVRPEGSVSTLKIQRTERGDSAVYLCASSLTGPGRGNEQYFGPGTRLTVT.

The rearrangement uses TRBV7-9 and TRBJ2-2, with TRBD1 matching over 8 bases. The CDR3 length is 16 residues. V trimming: 1 base; J trimming: 5 bases; junction bases outside the gene matches: 6. In germline, CDR1 is SEHNR, CDR2 FQNEAQ (reference sequence). CDR3 DNA sequence: TGTGCCAGCAGCTTAGAGGCAGGGGGCGCGACCGGGGAGCTGTTTTTT. Translated: CASSLEAGGATGELFF.

The sample holds one count of this clone. The V and J genes are TRBV28 and TRBJ2-7, with TRBD1 matching over 8 bases. Per the germline V gene, CDR1 is MDHEN and CDR2 is SYDVKM. This CDR3 is built from 14 residues. J lost 5 bases, V lost 6 bases, and 9 bases had no gene match. The CDR3 here is CASSPLGQGNEQYF. The DNA for the CDR3 is TGTGCCAGCAGCCCCCTCGGACAGGGAAACGAGCAGTACTTC.